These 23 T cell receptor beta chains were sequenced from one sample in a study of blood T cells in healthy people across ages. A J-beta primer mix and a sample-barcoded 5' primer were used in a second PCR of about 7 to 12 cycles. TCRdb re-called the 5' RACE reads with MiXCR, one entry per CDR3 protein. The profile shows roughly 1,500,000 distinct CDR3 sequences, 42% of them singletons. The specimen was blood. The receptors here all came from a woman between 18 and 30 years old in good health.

In DNA, the CDR3 is TGTGCCGGCACTCAGGGATCTGGTGAGCAGTTCTTC. It encodes CAGTQGSGEQFF. The chain uses TRBV27 and TRBJ2-1, with D possibly TRBD1 on 5 matching bases. Trimming took off 11 bases at V and 9 bases at J, with 17 bases between the two ends. The germline CDR1 and CDR2 sequences are MNHEY and SMNVEV (reference sequence). The CDR3 extends over 12 amino acids.

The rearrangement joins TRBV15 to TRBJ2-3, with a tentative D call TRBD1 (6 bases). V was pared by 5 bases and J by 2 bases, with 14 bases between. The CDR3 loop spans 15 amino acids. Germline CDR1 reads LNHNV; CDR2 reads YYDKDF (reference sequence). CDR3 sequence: CATSLRGRSTDTQYF. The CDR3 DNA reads TGTGCCACCAGCCTCAGGGGCCGCTCCACAGATACGCAGTATTTT.

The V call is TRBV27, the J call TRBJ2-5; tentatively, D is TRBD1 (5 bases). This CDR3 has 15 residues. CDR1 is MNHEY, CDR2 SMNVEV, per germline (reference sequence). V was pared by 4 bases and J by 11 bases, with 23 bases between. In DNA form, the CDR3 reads TGTGCCAGCAGTTCCCCAAACTTTTATGGGGCAAAGCAGTACTTC. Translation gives CASSSPNFYGAKQYF.

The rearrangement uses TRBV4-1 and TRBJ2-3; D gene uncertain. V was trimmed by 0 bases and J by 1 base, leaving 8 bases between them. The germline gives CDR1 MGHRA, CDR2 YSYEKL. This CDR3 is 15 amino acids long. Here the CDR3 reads CASSQEDEGTDTQYF. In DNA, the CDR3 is TGCGCCAGCAGCCAAGAAGATGAGGGCACAGATACGCAGTATTTT.

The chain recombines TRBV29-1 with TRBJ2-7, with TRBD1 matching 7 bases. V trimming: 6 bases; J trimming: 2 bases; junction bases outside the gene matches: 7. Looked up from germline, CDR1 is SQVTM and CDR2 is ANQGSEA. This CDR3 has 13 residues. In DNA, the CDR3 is TGCAGCGTGGCTAGGGACAGCCCCTACGAGCAGTACTTC. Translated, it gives CSVARDSPYEQYF.

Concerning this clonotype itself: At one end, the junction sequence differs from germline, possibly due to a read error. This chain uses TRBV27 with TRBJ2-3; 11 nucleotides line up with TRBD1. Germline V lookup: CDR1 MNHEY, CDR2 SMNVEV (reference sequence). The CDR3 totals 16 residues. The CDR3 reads CASSGWGQGGTGTQYF. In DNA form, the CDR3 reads TGTGCCAGCAGTGGATGGGGACAGGGGGGCACAGGTACGCAGTATTTT.

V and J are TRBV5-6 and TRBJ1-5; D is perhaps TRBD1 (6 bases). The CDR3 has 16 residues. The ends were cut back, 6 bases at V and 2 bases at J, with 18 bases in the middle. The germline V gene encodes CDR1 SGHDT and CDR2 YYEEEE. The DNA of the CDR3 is TGTGCCAGCACCCTAAAGGGGGGAGGAGGCAATCAGCCCCAGCATTTT. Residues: CASTLKGGGGNQPQHF.

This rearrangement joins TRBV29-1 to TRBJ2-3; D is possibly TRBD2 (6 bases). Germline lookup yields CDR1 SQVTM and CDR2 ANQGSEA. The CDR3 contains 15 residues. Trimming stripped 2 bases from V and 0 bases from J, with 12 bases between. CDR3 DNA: TGCAGCGTTGAATTTGACGGGGGAAGCACAGATACGCAGTATTTT. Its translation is CSVEFDGGSTDTQYF.

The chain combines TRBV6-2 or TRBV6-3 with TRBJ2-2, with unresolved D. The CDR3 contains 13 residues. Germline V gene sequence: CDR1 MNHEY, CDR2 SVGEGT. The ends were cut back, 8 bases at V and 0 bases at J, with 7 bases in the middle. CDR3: CASWTANTGELFF. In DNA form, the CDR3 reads TGTGCCAGCTGGACGGCGAACACCGGGGAGCTGTTTTTT.

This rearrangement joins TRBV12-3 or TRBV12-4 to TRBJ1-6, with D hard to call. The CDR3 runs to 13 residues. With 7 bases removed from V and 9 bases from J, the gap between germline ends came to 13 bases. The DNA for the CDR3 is TGTGCCAGCACCCCGGGCGCGGGTTCACCCCTCCACTTT. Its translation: CASTPGAGSPLHF.

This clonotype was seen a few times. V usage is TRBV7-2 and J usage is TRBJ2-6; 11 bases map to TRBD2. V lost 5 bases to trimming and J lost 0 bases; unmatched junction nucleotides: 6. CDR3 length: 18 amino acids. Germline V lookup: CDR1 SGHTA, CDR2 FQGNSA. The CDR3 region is CASSTTSGGPSGANVLTF. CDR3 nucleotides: TGTGCCAGCAGCACCACTAGCGGGGGTCCCTCTGGGGCCAACGTCCTGACTTTC.

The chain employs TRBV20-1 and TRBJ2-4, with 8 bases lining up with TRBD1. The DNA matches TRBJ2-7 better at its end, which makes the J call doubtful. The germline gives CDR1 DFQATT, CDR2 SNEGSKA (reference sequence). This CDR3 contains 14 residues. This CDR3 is CSASIGTGSDEQYF. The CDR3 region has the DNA TGCAGTGCTAGTATAGGGACAGGCAGCGACGAGCAGTACTTC.

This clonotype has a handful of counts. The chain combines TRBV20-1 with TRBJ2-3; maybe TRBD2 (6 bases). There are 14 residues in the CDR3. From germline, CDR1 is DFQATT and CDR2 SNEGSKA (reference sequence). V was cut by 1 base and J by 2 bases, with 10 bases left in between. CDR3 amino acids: CSARVSGNTDTQYF. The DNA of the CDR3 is TGCAGTGCTAGAGTTAGCGGCAACACAGATACGCAGTATTTT.

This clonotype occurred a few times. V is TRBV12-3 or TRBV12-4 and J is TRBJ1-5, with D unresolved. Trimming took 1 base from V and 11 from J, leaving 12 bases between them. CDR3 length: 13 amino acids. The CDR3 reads CASSLVLVDAQHF. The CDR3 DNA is TGTGCCAGCAGTTTAGTTTTGGTAGATGCCCAGCATTTT.

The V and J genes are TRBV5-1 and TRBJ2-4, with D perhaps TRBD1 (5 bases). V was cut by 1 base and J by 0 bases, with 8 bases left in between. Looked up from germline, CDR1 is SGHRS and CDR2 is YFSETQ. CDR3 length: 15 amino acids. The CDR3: CASSLSQGAKNIQYF. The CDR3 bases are TGCGCCAGCAGCTTGTCCCAGGGAGCCAAAAACATTCAGTACTTC.

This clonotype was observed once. CDR3 protein: CASSAWTDRGEGYGYTF. DNA of the CDR3: TGTGCCAGCAGCGCATGGACGGACAGGGGGGAGGGCTATGGCTACACCTTC. The genes are TRBV5-6 and TRBJ1-2, with TRBD1 matching over 10 bases. The germline CDR1 and CDR2 sequences are SGHDT and YYEEEE. CDR3 length: 17 residues. The J segment lost 4 bases and the V segment lost 4 bases, leaving 13 bases of the junction unmatched.

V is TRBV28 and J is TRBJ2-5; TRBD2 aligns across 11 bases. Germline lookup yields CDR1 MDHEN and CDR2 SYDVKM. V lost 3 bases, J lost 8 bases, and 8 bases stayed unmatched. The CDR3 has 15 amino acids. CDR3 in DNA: TGTGCCAGCAGTTTTCTAGCGGGGGGCCCGGGTACCCAGTACTTC. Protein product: CASSFLAGGPGTQYF.

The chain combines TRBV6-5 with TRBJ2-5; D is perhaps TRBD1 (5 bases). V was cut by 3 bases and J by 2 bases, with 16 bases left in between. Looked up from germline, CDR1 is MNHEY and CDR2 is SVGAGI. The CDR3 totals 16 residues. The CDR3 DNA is TGTGCCAGCAGTTATGGTATGGGGCAACCACAAGAGACCCAGTACTTC. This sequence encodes CASSYGMGQPQETQYF.

This CDR3 is CSASPPAGGGNEQFF. The DNA for the CDR3 is TGCAGTGCTAGCCCCCCTGCGGGAGGGGGGAATGAGCAGTTCTTC. V and J are TRBV20-1 and TRBJ2-1; TRBD2 matches 9 bases. CDR1 is DFQATT and CDR2 is SNEGSKA in the germline V gene (reference sequence). With 3 bases clipped from V and 7 bases from J, the junction kept 10 bases outside the gene matches. The CDR3 totals 15 residues.

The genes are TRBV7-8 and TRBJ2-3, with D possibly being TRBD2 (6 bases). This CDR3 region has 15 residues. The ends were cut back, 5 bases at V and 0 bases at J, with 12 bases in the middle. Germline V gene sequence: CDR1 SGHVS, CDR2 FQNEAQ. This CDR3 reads CASSKGDSSTDTQYF. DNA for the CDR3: TGTGCCAGCAGCAAAGGGGACTCTAGCACAGATACGCAGTATTTT.

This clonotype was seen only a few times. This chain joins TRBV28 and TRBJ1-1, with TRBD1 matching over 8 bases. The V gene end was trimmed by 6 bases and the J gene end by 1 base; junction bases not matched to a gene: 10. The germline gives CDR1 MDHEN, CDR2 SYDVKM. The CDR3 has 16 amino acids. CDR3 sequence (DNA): TGTGCCAGCAGCCCCGCCGGGACAGGCTGGAACACTGAAGCTTTCTTT. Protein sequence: CASSPAGTGWNTEAFF. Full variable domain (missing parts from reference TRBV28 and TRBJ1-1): DVKVTQSSRYLVKRTGEKVFLECVQDMDHENMFWYRQDPGLGLRLIYFSYDVKMKEKGDIPEGYSVSREKKERFSLILESASTNQTSMYLCASSPAGTGWNTEAFFGQGTRLTVV.

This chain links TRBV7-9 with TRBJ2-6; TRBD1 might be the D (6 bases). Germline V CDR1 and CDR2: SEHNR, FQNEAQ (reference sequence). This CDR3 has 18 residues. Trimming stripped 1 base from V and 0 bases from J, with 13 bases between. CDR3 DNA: TGTGCCAGCAGCTTAGGGTGGGGACACACCTCTGGGGCCAACGTCCTGACTTTC. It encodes CASSLGWGHTSGANVLTF. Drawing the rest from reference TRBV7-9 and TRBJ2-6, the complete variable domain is DTGVSQNPRHKITKRGQNVTFRCDPISEHNRLYWYRQTLGQGPEFLTYFQNEAQLEKSRLLSDRFSAERPKGSFSTLEIQRTEQGDSAMYLCASSLGWGHTSGANVLTFGAGSRLTVL.

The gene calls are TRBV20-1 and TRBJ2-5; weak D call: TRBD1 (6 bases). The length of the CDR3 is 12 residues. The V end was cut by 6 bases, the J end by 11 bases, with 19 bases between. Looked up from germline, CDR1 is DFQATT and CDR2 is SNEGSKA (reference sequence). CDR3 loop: CSAIRGYNEQYF. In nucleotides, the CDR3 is TGCAGTGCAATCAGGGGCTACAATGAGCAGTACTTC.